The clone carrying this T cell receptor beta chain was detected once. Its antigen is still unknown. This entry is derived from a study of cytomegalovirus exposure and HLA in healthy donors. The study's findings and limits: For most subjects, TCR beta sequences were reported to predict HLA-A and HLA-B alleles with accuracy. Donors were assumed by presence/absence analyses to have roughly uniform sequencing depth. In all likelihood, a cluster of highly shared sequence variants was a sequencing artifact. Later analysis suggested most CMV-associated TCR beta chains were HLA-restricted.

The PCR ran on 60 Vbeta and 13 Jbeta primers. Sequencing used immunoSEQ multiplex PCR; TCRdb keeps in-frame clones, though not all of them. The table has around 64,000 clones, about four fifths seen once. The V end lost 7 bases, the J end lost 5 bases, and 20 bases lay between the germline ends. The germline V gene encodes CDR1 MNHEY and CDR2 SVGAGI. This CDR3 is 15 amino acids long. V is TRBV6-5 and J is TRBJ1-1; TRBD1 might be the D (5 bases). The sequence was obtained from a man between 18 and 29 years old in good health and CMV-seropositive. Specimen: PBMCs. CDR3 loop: CASIRDAGLDTEAFF. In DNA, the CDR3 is TGTGCCAGCATTCGCGACGCGGGACTCGATACTGAAGCTTTCTTT.